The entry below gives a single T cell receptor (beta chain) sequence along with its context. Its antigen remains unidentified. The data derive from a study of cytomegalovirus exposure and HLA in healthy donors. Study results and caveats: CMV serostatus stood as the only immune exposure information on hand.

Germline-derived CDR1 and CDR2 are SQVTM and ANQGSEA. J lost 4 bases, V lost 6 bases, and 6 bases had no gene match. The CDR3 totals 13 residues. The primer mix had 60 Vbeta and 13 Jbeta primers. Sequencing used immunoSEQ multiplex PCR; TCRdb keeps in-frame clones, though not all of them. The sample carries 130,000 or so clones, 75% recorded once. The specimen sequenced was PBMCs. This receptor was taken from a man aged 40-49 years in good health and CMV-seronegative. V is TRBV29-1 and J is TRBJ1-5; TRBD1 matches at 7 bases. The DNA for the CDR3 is TGCAGCGTCTTGACAGGGACGAATCAGCCCCAGCATTTT. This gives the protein CSVLTGTNQPQHF.